These T cell receptor beta chains were read from a single sample in a study of brain T cells in children with intractable seizures. Repertoires were generated with immunoSEQ multiplex PCR, while TCRdb's copy carries only in-frame clones and drops some. The profile shows more than 40,000 clones, more than 80% of them singletons. The input for sequencing was peripheral blood, taken at surgery. The receptors were gathered from a girl aged 2 to 10 with tuberous sclerosis and intractable seizures. Both conserved end residues are part of each CDR3. D genes are given only for firm matches. Clone size is stated in some rows and not others, as once, few, many or a class when expanded.

>NA|NA|TRBJ2-5|TRBV7-2
TGTGCCAGCAGCGGTGGGCAGACGTACCAAGAGACCCAGTACTTC
CASSGGQTYQETQYF
>TRBD2|NA|TRBJ2-3|TRBV5-1
TGCGCCAGCAGCCCGTCTCGGGGGGCAGATACGCAGTATTTT
CASSPSRGADTQYF
>NA|NA|TRBJ1-2|TRBV29-1
TGCAGCGTTGAAGAAGGGTATAAAAATGGCTACACCTTC
CSVEEGYKNGYTF
>NA|NA|TRBJ1-5|TRBV3-1/TRBV3-2
TGTGCCAGCAGCCAAAAAGGGGGGGGAGGGGCCCTGTATTTT
CASSQKGGGGALYF
>NA|NA|TRBJ1-6|TRBV5-1
TGCGCCAGCAGCCCTGGACGGCTAAGGAATTCACCCCTCCACTTT
CASSPGRLRNSPLHF
>NA|NA|TRBJ2-3|TRBV10-3
TGTGCCATCAGTGAAACGTCCCGGGATACGCAGTATTTT
CAISETSRDTQYF
>TRBD2|NA|TRBJ2-3|TRBV9
TGTGCCAGCAGCGTATCCACTAGCGGGGGGGCTAGCACAGATACGCAGTATTTT
CASSVSTSGGASTDTQYF
>TRBD1|NA|TRBJ2-5|TRBV25-1
TGTGCCAGCAAGAGACAGGGATTTGAGGAGACCCAGTACTTC
CASKRQGFEETQYF
>NA|NA|TRBJ1-6|TRBV3-1/TRBV3-2
TGTGCCAGCAGCCAAGGAGATTCACCCCTCCACTTT
CASSQGDSPLHF
>NA|NA|TRBJ1-1|TRBV7-9
TGTGCCAACGAGGGGAGGCGAAGAATGAACACTGAAGCTTTCTTT
CANEGRRRMNTEAFF
>NA|NA|TRBJ1-1|TRBV7-9
TGTGCCAGCAGCTTAGTCTTCGGGGGCACTGAAGCTTTCTTT
CASSLVFGGTEAFF
>NA|NA|TRBJ2-3|TRBV10-1
TGCGCCAGCAGTGAGTTAGGATCGGGTCTCGGCGATACGCAGTATTTT
CASSELGSGLGDTQYF
>NA|NA|TRBJ1-4|TRBV5-1
TGCGCCAGCAGCTGGACCACTATGGGTGAAAAACTGTTTTTT
CASSWTTMGEKLFF
>TRBD2|NA|TRBJ2-5|TRBV5-5
TGTGCCAGCAGCTTGGCCCTAGCGGGGCAAGAGACCCAGTACTTC
CASSLALAGQETQYF
>NA|once|TRBJ2-5|TRBV10-3
TGTGCCATCAGTGCTTCTAAGGAAGAGACCCAGTACTTC
CAISASKEETQYF
>NA|NA|TRBJ1-2|TRBV12-5
TGTGCTAGTGGTCCCGCTACAGAACCTGGCTACACCTTC
CASGPATEPGYTF
>TRBD1|NA|TRBJ2-4|TRBV18
TGTGCCAGCTCACTCCAACAGGGGATGGGGAACATTCAGTACTTC
CASSLQQGMGNIQYF
>NA|few|TRBJ1-2|TRBV5-8
TGTGCCAGCAGCTTGGAGGCTAACTATGGCTACACCTTC
CASSLEANYGYTF
>NA|NA|TRBJ2-5|TRBV27
TGTGCCAGCAGTAAAAACAGGGAGACGTGGGAGACCCAGTACTTC
CASSKNRETWETQYF
>NA|NA|TRBJ1-6|TRBV6-5
TGTGCCAGCAGCTCGACAGACTTTAATTCACCCCTCCACTTT
CASSSTDFNSPLHF
>TRBD1|once|TRBJ1-1|TRBV6-6
TGTGCCAGCAGTTCGACAGGGAGGTCTGAAGCTTTCTTT
CASSSTGRSEAFF
>NA|NA|TRBJ1-5|TRBV2
TGTGCCAGCAGTGAAGCACTAGGGGGAAGCAATCAGCCCCAGCATTTT
CASSEALGGSNQPQHF
>NA|NA|TRBJ2-1|TRBV5-4
TGTGCCAGCAGCGACGGGACACTCTACAATGAGCAGTTCTTC
CASSDGTLYNEQFF
>NA|NA|TRBJ1-1|TRBV7-9
TGTGCCATCACCCCTAAGGGTCCTAACACTGAAGCTTTCTTT
CAITPKGPNTEAFF
>NA|NA|TRBJ1-1|TRBV10-2
TGCGCCAGCAGTCCGGGACGGACGACTGAAGCTTTCTTT
CASSPGRTTEAFF
>NA|NA|TRBJ1-1|TRBV12-3/TRBV12-4
TGTGCCAGCGTCCTTCAGGGGCCCGAAGCTTTCTTT
CASVLQGPEAFF
>NA|NA|TRBJ1-3|TRBV6-5
TGTGCCAGCAGTTACTCCCGAGGGATATCTGGAAACACCATATATTTT
CASSYSRGISGNTIYF
>NA|NA|TRBJ1-2|TRBV29-1
TGCAGCGTTGGTTGGCAAATCTATGGCTACACCTTC
CSVGWQIYGYTF
>TRBD2|once|TRBJ2-4|TRBV29-1
TGCAGCGTCCGTGGTTCGACTAGCGGGGGGAACATTCAGTACTTC
CSVRGSTSGGNIQYF
>NA|NA|TRBJ2-5|TRBV2
TGTGCCAGCAGTGCCCTTGGGGGGTACCAAGAGACCCAGTACTTC
CASSALGGYQETQYF
>TRBD1|NA|TRBJ2-1|TRBV29-1
TGCAGCGTTGAGGGGACAGGGGACGAGCAGTTCTTC
CSVEGTGDEQFF
>NA|NA|TRBJ1-5|TRBV12-3/TRBV12-4
TGTGCCAGCAGTTTAGGTGGCCAGCCCCAGCATTTT
CASSLGGQPQHF
>NA|NA|TRBJ1-3|TRBV3-1/TRBV3-2
TGTGCCAGCAGCCAAGCGAGAAACACCATATATTTT
CASSQARNTIYF
>NA|NA|TRBJ2-3|TRBV4-1
TGCGCCAGCAGCCATGGACAGACAGATACGCAGTATTTT
CASSHGQTDTQYF
>NA|NA|TRBJ2-2|TRBV10-3
TGTGCCATCAGGGACCCGGGATACAACACCGGGGAGCTGTTTTTT
CAIRDPGYNTGELFF
>NA|once|TRBJ1-2|TRBV7-2
TGTGCCAGCAGCTTACATTCCGGGAATGGCTACACCTTC
CASSLHSGNGYTF
>NA|NA|TRBJ2-3|TRBV11-2
TGTGCCAGCAGCTTAAGTAGGGGGTTGACAGATACGCAGTATTTT
CASSLSRGLTDTQYF
>TRBD2|NA|TRBJ2-1|TRBV6-2/TRBV6-3
TGTGCCAGCAGTTACGTGCGGGGGACCTTATCCTACAATGAGCAGTTCTTC
CASSYVRGTLSYNEQFF
>NA|NA|TRBJ1-5|TRBV19
TGTGCCAGTAGTATTACAGACCTGAACAATCAGCCCCAGCATTTT
CASSITDLNNQPQHF
>TRBD2|NA|TRBJ2-1|TRBV19
TGTGCCAGTAGTACGCGGGTCCTAGCGGGGGCGCAGTTCTTC
CASSTRVLAGAQFF
>TRBD2|NA|TRBJ2-3|TRBV29-1
TGCAGCGTTCCCCCCGGGGGGACTAGCACAGATACGCAGTATTTT
CSVPPGGTSTDTQYF
>TRBD2|NA|TRBJ2-2|TRBV24-1
TGTGCCACCAGTGAACGACTAGCGGGGGGGCTTATGAACACCGGGGAGCTGTTTTTT
CATSERLAGGLMNTGELFF
>NA|NA|TRBJ1-2|TRBV5-1
TGCGCCAGCAGCTTGAGAGGGGAAAACTATGGCTACACCTTC
CASSLRGENYGYTF
>TRBD1|NA|TRBJ2-3|TRBV6-1
TGTGCCAGCAGTGGACCACAGGGGCGATTTAGCACAGATACGCAGTATTTT
CASSGPQGRFSTDTQYF
>NA|NA|TRBJ1-2|TRBV30
TGTGCCTGGAGTGCTCTGGGGGGGGCCGAGGGTGGCTACACCTTC
CAWSALGGAEGGYTF
>NA|once|TRBJ1-1|TRBV5-4
TGTGCCAGCAGCTTCGAACAGGCTATAACTGAAGCTTTCTTT
CASSFEQAITEAFF
>TRBD2|NA|TRBJ2-3|TRBV29-1
TGCAGCGCGGGGGGAACAGATACGCAGTATTTT
CSAGGTDTQYF
>NA|NA|TRBJ1-2|TRBV15
TGTGCCACCAGCAGAGATTTCGGCAGGGGAGATGGCTACACCTTC
CATSRDFGRGDGYTF
>NA|NA|TRBJ2-2|TRBV10-3
TGTGCCATCAGTGAGTCTGGGGTCGCCGGGGAGCTGTTTTTT
CAISESGVAGELFF
>TRBD1|once|TRBJ1-5|TRBV28
TGTGCCAGCAGCCCGGGACAGGGAAACAATCAGCCCCAGCATTTT
CASSPGQGNNQPQHF
>NA|NA|TRBJ1-2|TRBV9
TGTGCCAGCAGCGTAGGGGGTTGGGGCGCTGACTATGGCTACACCTTC
CASSVGGWGADYGYTF
>NA|NA|TRBJ2-2|TRBV2
TGTGCCAGCCGGGTGAGCCCTACCGGGGAGCTGTTTTTT
CASRVSPTGELFF
>TRBD1|NA|TRBJ2-6|TRBV24-1
TGTGCCACCAGTGATTCAACAGGGGGCTCGATCGGGGCCAACGTCCTGACTTTC
CATSDSTGGSIGANVLTF
>NA|NA|TRBJ1-1|TRBV30
TGTGCCTGGACCCCCCAAATGAACACTGAAGCTTTCTTT
CAWTPQMNTEAFF
>TRBD1|once|TRBJ1-2|TRBV30
TGTGCCTGGAACAGGGGATTGAACTATGGCTACACCTTC
CAWNRGLNYGYTF